These 27 T cell receptor beta chains came from one sample sequenced in a study of breast tumors, draining lymph nodes, adjacent tissues. Breast cancer patients provided tissue from their axillary draining lymph nodes. TCRdb called the multiplex PCR reads again in MiXCR, with one record for every CDR3 protein. Of about 170,000 distinct CDR3 sequences in the sample, 30% to 35% are singletons; the top ten hold 3% to 4%. Sequencing input: axillary lymph node tissue. These receptors were taken from a female donor with breast cancer. Some clones in this sample may be carry-over from other donors' samples.

A note on this clonotype: A read error is possible here, since a much larger clone lies one base away. This is likely a read error, given that the CDR3 carries no conserved phenylalanine or tryptophan at its end. This chain links TRBV30 with TRBJ2-7; weak D call: TRBD2 (5 bases). V was pared by 3 bases and J by 3 bases, with 12 bases between. CDR3 length: 13 residues. Germline-derived CDR1 and CDR2 are GTSNPN and SVGIG (reference sequence). The CDR3 nucleotides are TGTGCCTGGAGCCGGGAACGATACTACGAGCAGTACCTC. Its translation: CAWSRERYYEQYL.

J is TRBJ2-1 and V is TRBV7-3, with 9 positions matching TRBD2. The trim removed 5 bases at V and 0 bases at J, leaving 8 bases unmatched. This CDR3 region has 17 residues. Germline V gene data show CDR1 as SGHTA and CDR2 as FQGTGA. The CDR3 DNA is TGTGCCAGCAGCCCTGGGACTAGCAAAGCCTCCTACAATGAGCAGTTCTTC. It encodes CASSPGTSKASYNEQFF.

This clonotype was detected ten times or more. The J gene is TRBJ2-3, the V gene TRBV19, with 7 bases identical to TRBD1. V was pared by 6 bases and J by 0 bases, with 3 bases of the junction left unmatched. CDR3 length: 14 amino acids. From germline, CDR1 is LNHDA and CDR2 SQIVND (reference sequence). Here the CDR3 DNA reads TGTGCCAGTAGCGACAGGGTGAGCACAGATACGCAGTATTTT. It codes for CASSDRVSTDTQYF.

This clonotype was observed a few times. Being one base from a much bigger clone, this may be a read error. The chain combines TRBV11-2 with TRBJ2-7, with D possibly TRBD1 on 6 matching bases. The CDR3 consists of 15 residues. V shed 3 bases and J shed 7 bases, with 19 bases lying between them. CDR1 is SGHAT, CDR2 FQNNGV, per germline. The CDR3 DNA is TGTGCCAGCAGCTTGGGCAGGGGACCAGCGAGGGAGCAGTACTTC. Residues: CASSLGRGPAREQYF.

This clonotype was seen at least ten times. This chain connects TRBV6-5 to TRBJ2-7; tentatively, D is TRBD2 (5 bases). V was shortened by 8 bases and J by 6 bases, with 26 bases between the two germline ends. Germline CDR1 reads MNHEY; CDR2 reads SVGAGI. The CDR3 spans 16 residues. The CDR3 nucleotides are TGTGCCAGCTTCCGTAAGTTTCAACTAGTAACGGCCGAGCAGTACTTC. It encodes CASFRKFQLVTAEQYF.

This clonotype was counted ten times or more. This sequence may be a read error, since a much larger clone differs from it by one base. Since the CDR3 does not end with the conserved phenylalanine or tryptophan, this likely comes from a read error. The chain is built from TRBV7-9 and TRBJ2-7, with D unclear. V lost 2 bases and J lost 2, with 7 bases in between. Per germline, CDR1 SEHNR and CDR2 FQNEAQ (reference sequence). There are 13 residues in the CDR3. Here the CDR3 DNA reads TGTGCCAGCAGCTTAAGCGACCCCTACGAGCAGTACCTC. As protein: CASSLSDPYEQYL.

This clonotype was detected ten times or more. The chain carries TRBV4-1 and TRBJ2-3; D is unresolved. Trimming left V 7 bases short and J 2 bases short, with 4 bases between. This CDR3 is 11 amino acids long. Germline V lookup: CDR1 MGHRA, CDR2 YSYEKL. The CDR3 DNA reads as TGCGCCAGCAAATACACAGATACGCAGTATTTT. Its protein is CASKYTDTQYF.

The gene calls are TRBV29-1 and TRBJ1-1, with a possible D match to TRBD1 (6 bases). CDR1 is SQVTM, CDR2 ANQGSEA, per germline. The CDR3 extends over 17 amino acids. The V gene lost 1 base and the J gene lost 5 bases, with 23 bases spanning the gap. DNA for the CDR3: TGCAGCGTTGAAGTGCGCCAAGAGTTGGGGGGCGGGACTGAAGCTTTCTTT. Protein: CSVEVRQELGGGTEAFF.

This clonotype has only a few counts. J is TRBJ2-1 and V is TRBV27, with 8 bases that match TRBD2. Losses at the gene ends were 3 bases for V and 9 bases for J; bases not matched to a gene: 10. Germline CDR1 is MNHEY and CDR2 is SMNVEV (reference sequence). The CDR3 totals 15 residues. The CDR3 loop is CASSFPGLASVEQFF. In nucleotides, the CDR3 is TGTGCCAGCAGTTTCCCTGGACTAGCCTCGGTTGAGCAGTTCTTC.

This clonotype has ten or more counts. The rearrangement links TRBV10-3 to TRBJ2-1; 10 nucleotides line up with TRBD2. Germline CDR1 is ENHRY and CDR2 is SYGVKD. This CDR3 is built from 14 residues. V trimming: 8 bases; J trimming: 6 bases; junction bases outside the gene matches: 7. DNA for the CDR3: TGTGCCATCGCTAGCGGGAGTGGTGGCAATGAGCAGTTCTTC. This encodes CAIASGSGGNEQFF.

This clonotype was seen a few times. The chain combines TRBV19 with TRBJ1-1; the match to TRBD1 covers 7 bases. J was trimmed by 5 bases and V by 6 bases; bases with no gene match: 6. CDR1 LNHDA and CDR2 SQIVND come from the germline V gene (reference sequence). The CDR3 is 13 residues long. CDR3 DNA sequence: TGTGCCAGTAGCCAACAGGGGTGGACTGAAGCTTTCTTT. Protein: CASSQQGWTEAFF. The whole variable domain, remainder taken from reference TRBV19 and TRBJ1-1, is DGGITQSPKYLFRKEGQNVTLSCEQNLNHDAMYWYRQDPGQGLRLIYYSQIVNDFQKGDIAEGYSVSREKKESFPLTVTSAQKNPTAFYLCASSQQGWTEAFFGQGTRLTVV.

This clonotype was counted ten times or more. The genes are TRBV28 and TRBJ1-3; no reliable D call. CDR1 and CDR2 (germline): MDHEN, SYDVKM. V gave up 5 bases and J gave up 0 bases, with 11 bases separating them. CDR3 size: 15 residues. CDR3 amino acids: CASSPGLRSGNTIYF. In DNA, the CDR3 is TGTGCCAGCAGTCCCGGACTGCGCTCTGGAAACACCATATATTTT.

This clonotype was found many times. The chain carries TRBV15 and TRBJ2-1; D is undetermined. The CDR3 runs 11 residues. Germline loops: CDR1 LNHNV, CDR2 YYDKDF (reference sequence). V lost 1 base and J lost 9, with 4 bases in between. CDR3 sequence: CATSRGGEQFF. As DNA, the CDR3 is TGTGCCACCAGCAGAGGGGGTGAGCAGTTCTTC.

This clonotype was observed many times. J is TRBJ2-1 and V is TRBV18; 9 nucleotides agree with TRBD2. V shed 6 bases and J 3 bases; nucleotides not matched to a gene: 3. Germline V CDR1 and CDR2: KGHSH, LQKENI. The CDR3 has 14 amino acids. The CDR3 here is CASSETSGYNEQFF. The CDR3 region has the DNA TGTGCCAGCTCCGAGACTAGCGGCTACAATGAGCAGTTCTTC.

At least ten counts were recorded for this clonotype. This chain links TRBV9 with TRBJ2-1; 13 bases agree with TRBD2. The CDR3 extends over 15 amino acids. Germline lookup yields CDR1 SGDLS and CDR2 YYNGEE. J gave up 8 bases and V 3 bases, and 5 bases lay outside the gene matches. This CDR3 is CASSASGTSGDEQFF. CDR3 nucleotides: TGTGCCAGCAGCGCGTCTGGGACTAGCGGGGATGAGCAGTTCTTC. The full variable domain, its missing parts supplied by reference TRBV9 and TRBJ2-1, is DSGVTQTPKHLITATGQRVTLRCSPRSGDLSVYWYQQSLDQGLQFLIQYYNGEERAKGNILERFSAQQFPDLHSELNLSSLELGDSALYFCASSASGTSGDEQFFGPGTRLTVL.

The chain has TRBV7-3 and TRBJ2-3; 7 nucleotides line up with TRBD1. V shed 0 bases, J shed 4 bases, and the junction held 4 bases outside the gene matches. The CDR3 length is 15 residues. Per the germline V gene, CDR1 is SGHTA and CDR2 is FQGTGA. The CDR3 coding sequence is TGTGCCAGCAGCTTAACGAGTGACAGGGCAGATACGCAGTATTTT. Translating it yields CASSLTSDRADTQYF.

The table lists this clonotype with a count of one. This chain uses TRBV20-1 with TRBJ1-4; D unclear. The CDR3 has 12 residues. Trimming removed 5 bases at V and 2 bases at J, with 6 bases between. CDR1 is DFQATT, CDR2 SNEGSKA, per germline (reference sequence). Here the CDR3 reads CSAYGTNEKLFF. The DNA of the CDR3 is TGCAGTGCTTACGGGACTAATGAAAAACTGTTTTTT.

This clonotype was counted at least ten times. The chain uses TRBV7-9 and TRBJ1-2, with D possibly TRBD1 on 5 matching bases. Deletions cut 1 base from V and 6 bases from J, with 21 bases between. Looked up from germline, CDR1 is SEHNR and CDR2 is FQNEAQ (reference sequence). This CDR3 is built from 17 residues. DNA for the CDR3: TGTGCCAGCAGCTTAGAGGTCGATCGACAAGGGACCCATGGCTACACCTTC. It encodes CASSLEVDRQGTHGYTF.

This clonotype was seen only a few times. A much bigger clone sits one base away, suggesting this may be a read error. The chain has TRBV20-1 and TRBJ2-7; D remains ambiguous. Germline lookup yields CDR1 DFQATT and CDR2 SNEGSKA (reference sequence). The CDR3 is 13 residues long. CDR3 protein: CSAMRSVSYAQYF. The DNA of the CDR3 is TGCAGTGCCATGAGGAGCGTCTCCTACGCGCAGTACTTC.

In its sample, this clonotype was seen many times. The chain recombines TRBV5-6 with TRBJ2-1; 10 bases map to TRBD2. CDR3 size: 18 residues. CDR1 and CDR2 (germline): SGHDT, YYEEEE. Trimming cost V 0 bases and J 7 bases; bases outside gene matches: 13. CDR3 amino acids: CASSLDRFSGGARNEQFF. CDR3 bases: TGTGCCAGCAGCTTGGACCGTTTCAGCGGGGGGGCTCGGAATGAGCAGTTCTTC. Supplemented by reference TRBV5-6 and TRBJ2-1, the full variable domain reads DAGVTQSPTHLIKTRGQQVTLRCSPKSGHDTVSWYQQALGQGPQFIFQYYEEEERQRGNFPDRFSGHQFPNYSSELNVNALLLGDSALYLCASSLDRFSGGARNEQFFGPGTRLTVL.

This clonotype was counted many times. The chain has TRBV6-1 and TRBJ1-2; 7 bases are shared with TRBD1. The CDR3 has 13 amino acids. Germline V gene data show CDR1 as MNHNS and CDR2 as SASEGT. Germline trimming cut 6 bases from V and 7 bases from J; bases unmatched to any gene: 8. This CDR3 is CASSSDRAGGYTF. Here the CDR3 DNA reads TGTGCCAGCAGCTCTGACAGGGCAGGTGGCTACACCTTC.

This clonotype was counted only a few times. The rearrangement joins TRBV12-3 or TRBV12-4 to TRBJ1-1; D ambiguous. This CDR3 has 13 residues. V gave up 3 bases and J gave up 1 base, with 6 bases separating them. The CDR3 loop is CASSFGRNTEAFF. The CDR3 DNA follows: TGTGCCAGCAGTTTCGGCAGGAACACTGAAGCTTTCTTT.

This clonotype was seen ten or more times. This chain connects TRBV18 to TRBJ2-2; tentative D call: TRBD1 (6 bases). The CDR3 is 17 residues long. The germline gives CDR1 KGHSH, CDR2 LQKENI. V was trimmed by 4 bases and J by 0 bases, leaving 15 bases between them. CDR3 loop: CASSQIPTGSNTGELFF. CDR3 nucleotide sequence: TGTGCCAGCTCACAGATACCGACAGGCTCGAACACCGGGGAGCTGTTTTTT.

The chain links TRBV2 to TRBJ1-2, with 7 positions matching TRBD1. This CDR3 region has 16 residues. Germline V lookup: CDR1 SNHLY, CDR2 FYNNEI. V lost 4 bases, J lost 0 bases, and 8 bases stayed unmatched. The CDR3: CASSGNRDSTNYGYTF. CDR3 in DNA: TGTGCCAGCAGTGGCAACCGGGACAGCACTAACTATGGCTACACCTTC.

The chain carries TRBV7-2 and TRBJ1-1; 8 positions agree with TRBD1. J was trimmed by 7 bases and V by 5 bases; bases with no gene match: 15. Looked up from germline, CDR1 is SGHTA and CDR2 is FQGNSA. The CDR3 totals 16 residues. CDR3 nucleotide sequence: TGTGCCAGCAGCCCCACAGCAGGGGGCTCTAAAGGTGAAGCTTTCTTT. It is translated as CASSPTAGGSKGEAFF.

Points on this clonotype: A much bigger clone sits one base away, suggesting this may be a read error. This rearrangement joins TRBV7-3 to TRBJ2-1; 10 nucleotides match TRBD1. The length of the CDR3 is 14 residues. V dropped 5 bases and J dropped 7; count of bases not matched to a gene: 5. Germline V CDR1 and CDR2: SGHTA, FQGTGA. Here the CDR3 reads CASSPGTGENEQFF. The DNA for the CDR3 is TGTGCCAGCAGCCCCGGGACAGGGGAAAATGAGCAGTTCTTC.

This clonotype was seen ten or more times. J is TRBJ2-5 and V is TRBV2, with D possibly TRBD2 on 5 matching bases. V gave up 6 bases and J gave up 5 bases, with 10 bases separating them. The CDR3 has 12 residues. Germline loops: CDR1 SNHLY, CDR2 FYNNEI. DNA for the CDR3: TGTGCCAGCAGACTAGGTGGGGAGACCCAGTACTTC. Residues: CASRLGGETQYF.